A single sample gave rise to the 21 T cell receptor beta chains below, sequenced in a study of shared clonotypes between healthy human individuals. Sequencing used immunoSEQ multiplex PCR; TCRdb keeps in-frame clones, though not all of them. The sample gives 2 million to 3 million clones, under 95% of which show up once; roughly 0.36% is in the top ten. The sample was naive CD4+ T cells from PBMCs. As to subset: CD45RA+ positively selected. The source is a man aged 18 to 29 in good health. Some clones in this sample may be carry-over from other donors' samples.

The chain has TRBV7-9 and TRBJ2-3, with 8 bases fitting TRBD2. This CDR3 is 17 amino acids long. V lost 6 bases and J lost 4; bases outside the gene matches: 15. Germline loops: CDR1 SEHNR, CDR2 FQNEAQ (reference sequence). The chain's CDR3 is CASSSKGRLREADTQYF. The DNA of the CDR3 is TGTGCCAGCAGTTCTAAAGGGCGGTTGCGGGAGGCAGATACGCAGTATTTT. Using reference TRBV7-9 and TRBJ2-3 for the parts outside the CDR3, the full variable domain is DTGVSQNPRHKITKRGQNVTFRCDPISEHNRLYWYRQTLGQGPEFLTYFQNEAQLEKSRLLSDRFSAERPKGSFSTLEIQRTEQGDSAMYLCASSSKGRLREADTQYFGPGTRLTVL.

The V gene is TRBV28, the J gene TRBJ1-1; 7 bases line up with TRBD1. This CDR3 is built from 18 residues. The germline CDR1 and CDR2 sequences are MDHEN and SYDVKM. The junction had 21 bases not matched to a gene; V was cut back by 7 bases and J by 4 bases. Written as DNA, the CDR3 is TGTGCCAGCATTACTTTGCCAGGGCAGGGGGGAAGTGGCACTGAAGCTTTCTTT. Translated, it gives CASITLPGQGGSGTEAFF.

This chain links TRBV30 with TRBJ1-6; D may be TRBD1 (5 bases). Trimming removed 2 bases at V and 13 bases at J, with 12 bases between. The CDR3 is 12 amino acids. From germline, CDR1 is GTSNPN and CDR2 SVGIG (reference sequence). CDR3 nucleotide sequence: TGTGCCTGGAGTATTGGGGACCCCCCCCTCCACTTT. This gives the protein CAWSIGDPPLHF.

The chain carries TRBV10-3 and TRBJ2-3; TRBD2 aligns across 9 bases. The germline V gene has CDR1 ENHRY and CDR2 SYGVKD. The CDR3 has 15 amino acids. J was trimmed by 6 bases and V by 3 bases; bases with no gene match: 7. DNA of the CDR3: TGTGCCATCAGTGACCAAATAGCGGGAGCGGATACGCAGTATTTT. Amino acids: CAISDQIAGADTQYF.

The CDR3 here is CASSGRSGSSYNEQFF. The CDR3 DNA is TGTGCCAGCAGTGGACGGAGTGGGAGCTCCTACAATGAGCAGTTCTTC. This chain links TRBV27 with TRBJ2-1; perhaps TRBD2 as D (5 bases). The germline V gene has CDR1 MNHEY and CDR2 SMNVEV (reference sequence). V was trimmed by 5 bases and J by 0 bases, leaving 14 bases between them. The CDR3 extends over 16 amino acids.

The rearrangement joins TRBV29-1 to TRBJ2-3; a weak D match, TRBD2 (6 bases). V lost 7 bases to trimming and J lost 1 base, with 18 bases between them. Germline lookup yields CDR1 SQVTM and CDR2 ANQGSEA. CDR3 length: 15 residues. The CDR3 loop is CSARGIRGGTDTQYF. The DNA of the CDR3 is TGCAGCGCCCGCGGGATTAGGGGTGGCACAGATACGCAGTATTTT.

This clone occurred once. The gene calls are TRBV6-5 and TRBJ1-4; D ambiguous. This CDR3 is 14 amino acids long. Germline-derived CDR1 and CDR2 are MNHEY and SVGAGI. Trimming took 4 bases from V and 7 from J, leaving 13 bases between them. CDR3: CASSSRGVGEKLFF. The CDR3, as DNA: TGTGCCAGCAGTTCACGTGGGGTTGGTGAAAAACTGTTTTTT.

The chain uses TRBV5-6 and TRBJ1-1; TRBD1 matches at 7 bases. This CDR3 contains 16 residues. J lost 4 bases, V lost 1 base, and 10 bases had no gene match. The germline gives CDR1 SGHDT, CDR2 YYEEEE. The CDR3 coding sequence is TGTGCCAGCAGCTTGCGAACGGTGACAGGGACCACTGAAGCTTTCTTT. Its translation is CASSLRTVTGTTEAFF. Full variable domain (outside the CDR3, taken from reference TRBV5-6 and TRBJ1-1): DAGVTQSPTHLIKTRGQQVTLRCSPKSGHDTVSWYQQALGQGPQFIFQYYEEEERQRGNFPDRFSGHQFPNYSSELNVNALLLGDSALYLCASSLRTVTGTTEAFFGQGTRLTVV.

The chain is built from TRBV7-2 and TRBJ1-4; 7 nucleotides align to TRBD1. The CDR3 length is 14 residues. In germline, CDR1 is SGHTA, CDR2 FQGNSA. V was pared by 4 bases and J by 8 bases, with 7 bases of the junction left unmatched. The CDR3 nucleotides are TGTGCCAGCAGCTCGACAGGGTCGTTCGAAAAACTGTTTTTT. As protein: CASSSTGSFEKLFF.

The rearrangement joins TRBV5-1 to TRBJ1-1, with D possibly being TRBD1 (5 bases). Germline CDR1 reads SGHRS; CDR2 reads YFSETQ. V lost 3 bases, J lost 1 base, and 13 bases lay in between. CDR3 length: 15 amino acids. For the CDR3, the DNA is TGCGCCAGCAGCTCGGCGGGGCCCCCGAACACTGAAGCTTTCTTT. The encoded protein is CASSSAGPPNTEAFF.

V gene TRBV5-1 combines with J gene TRBJ1-2, with 7 nucleotides matching TRBD1. This CDR3 is 12 amino acids long. V lost 3 bases, J lost 8 bases, and 4 bases stayed unmatched. Germline-derived CDR1 and CDR2 are SGHRS and YFSETQ. CDR3 nucleotides: TGCGCCAGCAGCTGGACAGGAGGGGGCTACACCTTC. Translating it yields CASSWTGGGYTF.

This chain connects TRBV14 to TRBJ1-3; no definite D call. The CDR3 sequence is 13 residues long. Germline V gene data show CDR1 as SGHDN and CDR2 as FVKESK. V lost 1 base and J lost 6, with 7 bases in between. Here the CDR3 DNA reads TGTGCCAGCAGCCAAGCTCTGGCAAACACCATATATTTT. The encoded protein is CASSQALANTIYF.

This clone was observed once. The rearrangement uses TRBV4-3 and TRBJ2-5, with 7 bases lining up with TRBD2. Germline-derived CDR1 and CDR2 are LGHNA and YSLEER. With V trimmed by 0 bases and J by 5 bases, 3 bases remained unmatched. The CDR3 length is 14 residues. CDR3 sequence (DNA): TGCGCCAGCAGCCAAGAAGCGGGGCGGGAGACCCAGTACTTC. Protein product: CASSQEAGRETQYF.

This chain uses TRBV5-1 with TRBJ2-2; 11 nucleotides align to TRBD2. CDR1 is SGHRS and CDR2 is YFSETQ in the germline V gene. The CDR3 covers 17 residues. Germline trimming cut 0 bases from V and 6 bases from J; bases unmatched to any gene: 7. In DNA form, the CDR3 reads TGCGCCAGCAGCTTGGGACTAGCGGGAAGCGTGGCCGGGGAGCTGTTTTTT. This sequence encodes CASSLGLAGSVAGELFF.

The chain has TRBV28 and TRBJ2-2, with 8 bases fitting TRBD2. J gave up 6 bases and V 5 bases, and 11 bases lay outside the gene matches. The CDR3 runs 16 residues. Germline lookup yields CDR1 MDHEN and CDR2 SYDVKM. The CDR3 coding sequence is TGTGCCAGCAGTGCGCCGGGACTAGTCAACTCCGGGGAGCTGTTTTTT. Translated, it gives CASSAPGLVNSGELFF. Looking up the rest from reference TRBV28 and TRBJ2-2 gives the full variable domain: DVKVTQSSRYLVKRTGEKVFLECVQDMDHENMFWYRQDPGLGLRLIYFSYDVKMKEKGDIPEGYSVSREKKERFSLILESASTNQTSMYLCASSAPGLVNSGELFFGEGSRLTVL.

CDR3 sequence (DNA): TGCAGCGTTGAGGTACAGGGCCGGTACGAGCAGTACTTC. Translating it yields CSVEVQGRYEQYF. J is TRBJ2-7 and V is TRBV29-1, with a tentative D call TRBD1 (6 bases). Trimming took 3 bases from V and 4 from J, leaving 13 bases between them. In germline, CDR1 is SQVTM, CDR2 ANQGSEA. CDR3 length: 13 residues.

The chain joins TRBV7-9 to TRBJ2-2; D not resolved. Trimming cost V 0 bases and J 3 bases, with 2 bases left between them. CDR1 is SEHNR, CDR2 FQNEAQ, per germline (reference sequence). CDR3 length: 13 amino acids. In DNA form, the CDR3 reads TGTGCCAGCAGCTTAGCCTACACCGGGGAGCTGTTTTTT. Translation gives CASSLAYTGELFF.

V is TRBV5-1 and J is TRBJ2-2, with a tentative D call TRBD1 (5 bases). CDR1 is SGHRS, CDR2 YFSETQ, per germline. CDR3 size: 15 residues. V was clipped by 4 bases and J by 0 bases, with 10 bases between them. Here the CDR3 reads CASSPRVPNTGELFF. CDR3 in DNA: TGCGCCAGCAGCCCCAGGGTCCCGAACACCGGGGAGCTGTTTTTT.

The J gene is TRBJ1-2, the V gene TRBV7-9; possibly TRBD1 for D (6 bases). Looked up from germline, CDR1 is SEHNR and CDR2 is FQNEAQ (reference sequence). This CDR3 has 16 amino acids. V lost 5 bases and J lost 4, with 20 bases in between. As DNA, the CDR3 is TGTGCCAGCAGCCCTCGGGGGGGCCGGGGACCCTATGGCTACACCTTC. It specifies CASSPRGGRGPYGYTF.

The chain uses TRBV30 and TRBJ1-3; D is perhaps TRBD1 (5 bases). The CDR3 has 14 amino acids. Trimming left V 4 bases short and J 0 bases short, with 10 bases between. Germline CDR1 GTSNPN, CDR2 SVGIG (reference sequence). The CDR3 DNA sequence: TGTGCCTGGACCAGGGTCTACTCTGGAAACACCATATATTTT. It yields the protein CAWTRVYSGNTIYF.

V is TRBV6-1 and J is TRBJ2-2; 7 bases match TRBD1. V trimming: 8 bases; J trimming: 4 bases; junction bases outside the gene matches: 10. CDR1 and CDR2 (germline): MNHNS, SASEGT. The CDR3 length is 15 residues. The CDR3 region is CASQYLTGSTGELFF. CDR3 in DNA: TGTGCCAGCCAATATTTGACAGGGAGCACCGGGGAGCTGTTTTTT.